The 32 T cell receptor beta chains in this list originate from one sample, sequenced in a study of T cell responses to AZD1222 COVID-19 vaccine. TCRdb's copy holds only in-frame clones and misses some; the assay was immunoSEQ multiplex PCR. The sample holds just under 85,000 clones, approximately 85% seen once. The specimen comprised peripheral blood, sampled on day 0 of AZD1222 vaccination. The source is an adult in good health.

J is TRBJ1-5 and V is TRBV6-2 or TRBV6-3; no clear D gene. This CDR3 has 17 amino acids. Between the trimmed V and J ends, which lost 2 bases and 0 bases, there was a span of 14 bases. The germline V gene has CDR1 MNHEY and CDR2 SVGEGT. CDR3 sequence (DNA): TGTGCCAGCAGTTACCCTGGGGTTTTAGGTAGCAATCAGCCCCAGCATTTT. This encodes CASSYPGVLGSNQPQHF.

This chain uses TRBV19 with TRBJ1-1; D remains unclear. The germline gives CDR1 LNHDA, CDR2 SQIVND (reference sequence). The CDR3 is 16 amino acids. Trimming pared 3 bases from V and 0 bases from J, leaving 14 bases between. The CDR3 protein is CASSMALTALNTEAFF. The CDR3 coding sequence is TGTGCCAGTAGTATGGCGCTGACGGCGCTGAACACTGAAGCTTTCTTT.

The J gene is TRBJ1-5, the V gene TRBV10-1; no reliable D call. This CDR3 has 15 residues. Deletions cut 6 bases from V and 1 base from J, with 13 bases between. Germline CDR1 reads WNHNN; CDR2 reads SYGVQD (reference sequence). The CDR3 DNA is TGCGCCAGCAGAGGACTGGATGCCAGCAATCAGCCCCAGCATTTT. Its protein product is CASRGLDASNQPQHF.

This chain uses TRBV29-1 with TRBJ2-1; D perhaps matches TRBD2 (6 bases). Looked up from germline, CDR1 is SQVTM and CDR2 is ANQGSEA. This CDR3 contains 11 residues. The ends were cut back, 6 bases at V and 12 bases at J, with 15 bases in the middle. CDR3 sequence reads: CSVGGDYGQFF. Here the CDR3 DNA reads TGCAGCGTCGGAGGGGATTATGGGCAGTTCTTC.

This clone was seen only a few times. The chain is built from TRBV13 and TRBJ1-2; maybe TRBD1 (5 bases). In germline, CDR1 is PRHDT, CDR2 FYEKMQ (reference sequence). The V end was cut by 5 bases, the J end by 5 bases, with 15 bases between. This CDR3 has 14 residues. The CDR3 spells CASSLLGGEYGYTF. As DNA, the CDR3 is TGTGCCAGCAGCCTCCTGGGGGGTGAATATGGCTACACCTTC.

This clone was found once. The chain employs TRBV29-1 and TRBJ2-2; D remains unclear. V lost 4 bases and J lost 5, with 8 bases in between. CDR1 is SQVTM and CDR2 is ANQGSEA in the germline V gene. The CDR3 is 12 amino acids. The CDR3 region is CSVVLRTGELFF. CDR3 coding DNA: TGCAGCGTTGTGCTCAGGACCGGGGAGCTGTTTTTT.

The rearrangement uses TRBV19 and TRBJ1-2, with 8 bases fitting TRBD1. V dropped 2 bases and J dropped 0; count of bases not matched to a gene: 8. The CDR3 consists of 17 residues. Germline V gives CDR1 LNHDA, CDR2 SQIVND (reference sequence). The DNA for the CDR3 is TGTGCCAGTAGTATAACCCGGGACAGGCGACCTAACTATGGCTACACCTTC. Protein product: CASSITRDRRPNYGYTF.

The chain joins TRBV11-3 to TRBJ2-5, with a weak D call TRBD2 (5 bases). The CDR3 is made up of 17 amino acids. Between the trimmed V and J ends, which lost 5 bases and 0 bases, there was a span of 19 bases. Germline loops: CDR1 SGHNT, CDR2 YENEEA. CDR3 nucleotides: TGTGCCAGCAGCCCGCGCCGTGGAGGTTCGTACCAAGAGACCCAGTACTTC. This codes for CASSPRRGGSYQETQYF. Full variable domain (outside the CDR3, taken from reference TRBV11-3 and TRBJ2-5): EAGVVQSPRYKIIEKKQPVAFWCNPISGHNTLYWYLQNLGQGPELLIRYENEEAVDDSQLPKDRFSAERLKGVDSTLKIQPAELGDSAVYLCASSPRRGGSYQETQYFGPGTRLLVL.

CDR3 sequence reads: CAWRETTGKSNSYNEQFF. The DNA of the CDR3 is TGTGCCTGGAGGGAAACTACAGGGAAGAGCAACTCCTACAATGAGCAGTTCTTC. The V and J genes are TRBV30 and TRBJ2-1; D might be TRBD1 (6 bases). Germline-derived CDR1 and CDR2 are GTSNPN and SVGIG (reference sequence). With 3 bases removed from V and 0 bases from J, the gap between germline ends came to 21 bases. The CDR3 length is 18 residues.

The V gene is TRBV6-1, the J gene TRBJ2-2, with no clear D. The CDR3 has 14 amino acids. V lost 2 bases and J lost 7, with 11 bases in between. Germline V gene data show CDR1 as MNHNS and CDR2 as SASEGT. CDR3 sequence: CASSEFRSVGELFF. CDR3 nucleotide sequence: TGTGCCAGCAGTGAATTCCGGTCTGTCGGGGAGCTGTTTTTT.

J is TRBJ1-6 and V is TRBV30; TRBD1 matches at 9 bases. In germline, CDR1 is GTSNPN, CDR2 SVGIG (reference sequence). With 2 bases clipped from V and 9 bases from J, the junction kept 5 bases outside the gene matches. The CDR3 runs 14 residues. As DNA, the CDR3 is TGTGCCTGGAGTCTCCGGACAGGGGTTTCACCCCTCCACTTT. Residues: CAWSLRTGVSPLHF.

The CDR3 coding sequence is TGCGCCAGCAGCCTCCTGACAGGGGCATCTTCACCCCTCCACTTT. Translated: CASSLLTGASSPLHF. The rearrangement uses TRBV4-1 and TRBJ1-6; 8 nucleotides match TRBD1. This CDR3 region has 15 residues. Losses at the gene ends were 4 bases for V and 9 bases for J; bases not matched to a gene: 8. The germline gives CDR1 MGHRA, CDR2 YSYEKL.

V is TRBV5-4 and J is TRBJ2-2; 12 bases match TRBD2. After removal of 2 bases from V and 1 base from J, the junction contained 0 bases not matched to a gene. The CDR3 totals 16 residues. Per germline, CDR1 SGHNT and CDR2 YYREEE (reference sequence). CDR3 bases: TGTGCCAGCAGCTTACTAGCGGGGGGGAACACCGGGGAGCTGTTTTTT. It is translated as CASSLLAGGNTGELFF.

The chain combines TRBV24-1 with TRBJ2-3; tentatively, D is TRBD2 (6 bases). The CDR3 has 14 amino acids. Germline V CDR1 and CDR2: KGHDR, SFDVKD. Trimming cost V 6 bases and J 0 bases, with 9 bases left between them. CDR3 protein: CATSKGTSTDTQYF. As DNA, the CDR3 is TGTGCCACCAGTAAAGGGACTAGCACAGATACGCAGTATTTT.

The rearrangement uses TRBV30 and TRBJ1-6, with 7 bases aligning to TRBD1. Trimming cost V 2 bases and J 9 bases; bases outside gene matches: 7. CDR1 and CDR2 (germline): GTSNPN, SVGIG (reference sequence). The length of the CDR3 is 14 residues. The CDR3 spells CAWSLLDRASPLHF. Written as DNA, the CDR3 is TGTGCCTGGAGTCTACTAGACAGGGCTTCACCCCTCCACTTT.

The rearrangement joins TRBV21-1 to TRBJ1-4. TRBV21-1 is flagged as a pseudogene. CDR3 length equals 13 residues. Here the CDR3 reads CASSTIRGGRDLF. CDR3 in DNA: TGTGCCAGCAGCACCATCAGGGGGGGCAGGGATCTTTTT.

The J gene is TRBJ1-6, the V gene TRBV29-1; 10 positions agree with TRBD1. The CDR3 covers 14 residues. The germline gives CDR1 SQVTM, CDR2 ANQGSEA. V shed 6 bases, J shed 5 bases, and the junction held 4 bases outside the gene matches. The CDR3 DNA sequence: TGCAGCGTGAAGGGACAGGGGAATAATTCACCCCTCCACTTT. Translated: CSVKGQGNNSPLHF.

The chain is built from TRBV6-5 and TRBJ1-3; D remains unclear. This CDR3 comprises 12 residues. V was clipped by 9 bases and J by 0 bases, with 6 bases between them. Germline V gives CDR1 MNHEY, CDR2 SVGAGI. The CDR3 reads CASADSGNTIYF. The DNA for the CDR3 is TGTGCCAGTGCTGACTCTGGAAACACCATATATTTT.

This sequence joins TRBV7-2 and TRBJ2-1; D remains unclear. This CDR3 has 17 amino acids. CDR1 and CDR2 from the germline V gene are SGHTA and FQGNSA. Trimming shortened V by 5 bases and J by 4 bases, and 21 bases separated the two germline ends. The CDR3 loop is CASSPGPSSLIYNEQFF. The CDR3 DNA reads as TGTGCCAGCAGCCCCGGTCCGTCCAGTCTTATTTACAATGAGCAGTTCTTC.

The J gene is TRBJ2-2, the V gene TRBV6-5; D may correspond to TRBD1 or TRBD2 (5 bases each). CDR3 length: 14 amino acids. The germline CDR1 and CDR2 sequences are MNHEY and SVGAGI. Between the trimmed V and J ends, which lost 9 bases and 5 bases, there was a span of 16 bases. CDR3 amino acids: CASTPGWGTGELFF. CDR3 sequence (DNA): TGTGCCAGTACGCCAGGATGGGGGACCGGGGAGCTGTTTTTT.

A single count supports this clone. The CDR3, as DNA: TGTGCCAGCAGCCAAGATGGCGGGGCAGAGACCCAGTACTTC. This codes for CASSQDGGAETQYF. The chain joins TRBV3-1 (or the pseudogene TRBV3-2) to TRBJ2-5; TRBD2 is a possible D gene (6 bases). Per germline, CDR1 LGHDT and CDR2 YNNKEL (reference sequence). V lost 0 bases, J lost 4 bases, and 9 bases lay in between. The CDR3 sequence is 14 residues long.

The chain joins TRBV11-2 to TRBJ1-6, with TRBD1 as a possible D gene (6 bases). CDR1 is SGHAT, CDR2 FQNNGV, per germline. There are 13 residues in the CDR3. V was clipped by 3 bases and J by 12 bases, with 12 bases between them. CDR3 sequence reads: CASSFNNREPLHF. The CDR3 nucleotides are TGTGCCAGCAGCTTCAATAACAGGGAACCCCTCCACTTT.

This chain uses TRBV9 with TRBJ2-3, with no clear D. Germline V gives CDR1 SGDLS, CDR2 YYNGEE. The CDR3 is 13 amino acids. The germline V and J ends were trimmed by 4 bases and 3 bases, with 9 bases remaining between them. The CDR3 DNA follows: TGTGCCAGCAGCTCTAGAACGACAGATACGCAGTATTTT. Its translation is CASSSRTTDTQYF. The full variable domain, in which reference TRBV9 and TRBJ2-3 provide the parts outside the CDR3, is DSGVTQTPKHLITATGQRVTLRCSPRSGDLSVYWYQQSLDQGLQFLIQYYNGEERAKGNILERFSAQQFPDLHSELNLSSLELGDSALYFCASSSRTTDTQYFGPGTRLTVL.

Here the CDR3 DNA reads TGCGCCAGCAGCCGGGACTCAACCTCCTACGAGCAGTACTTC. Translation: CASSRDSTSYEQYF. The chain links TRBV5-1 to TRBJ2-7; D possibly corresponds to TRBD2 (6 bases). The germline V gene encodes CDR1 SGHRS and CDR2 YFSETQ. The CDR3 has 14 residues. The V end lost 4 bases, the J end lost 0 bases, and 11 bases lay between the germline ends.

The V gene is TRBV7-9, the J gene TRBJ2-4; TRBD1 matches 7 bases. The junction had 14 bases not matched to a gene; V was cut back by 4 bases and J by 8 bases. The CDR3 is 16 residues long. Germline V gene data show CDR1 as SEHNR and CDR2 as FQNEAQ (reference sequence). The CDR3 nucleotides are TGTGCCAGCAGCTCTACAAGAGACAGGGATAAGGACATTCAGTACTTC. This gives the protein CASSSTRDRDKDIQYF.

The DNA of the CDR3 is TGCGCCAGCAGCCCCCAGGGTTTAGCCGGGGAGCTGTTTTTT. Translating gives CASSPQGLAGELFF. This rearrangement joins TRBV4-1 to TRBJ2-2; tentatively, D is TRBD1 (5 bases). Between the trimmed V and J ends, which lost 4 bases and 6 bases, there was a span of 12 bases. CDR3 length equals 14 residues. CDR1 is MGHRA, CDR2 YSYEKL, per germline.

The chain recombines TRBV10-2 with TRBJ2-3; D may be TRBD1 (6 bases). The ends were cut back, 5 bases at V and 0 bases at J, with 15 bases in the middle. The CDR3 covers 16 residues. The germline gives CDR1 WSHSY, CDR2 SAAADI. For the CDR3, the DNA is TGCGCCAGCAGTCCCGTAAGGACAGTTAGCACAGATACGCAGTATTTT. It translates to CASSPVRTVSTDTQYF.

The V and J genes are TRBV5-1 and TRBJ2-7; no definite D call. CDR1 is SGHRS, CDR2 YFSETQ, per germline. The CDR3 extends over 11 amino acids. With 0 bases removed from V and 3 bases from J, the gap between germline ends came to 1 base. CDR3 protein: CASSLGYEQYF. The CDR3, as DNA: TGCGCCAGCAGCTTGGGCTACGAGCAGTACTTC.

This rearrangement joins TRBV6-5 to TRBJ1-2; D is perhaps TRBD1 (5 bases). V was shortened by 0 bases and J by 4 bases, with 9 bases between the two germline ends. Germline V gives CDR1 MNHEY, CDR2 SVGAGI. The CDR3 has 14 residues. The CDR3 reads CASSYSGTSYGYTF. The CDR3 DNA is TGTGCCAGCAGTTACTCCGGGACGTCCTATGGCTACACCTTC.

The J gene is TRBJ1-1, the V gene TRBV27; TRBD1 might be the D (5 bases). In germline, CDR1 is MNHEY, CDR2 SMNVEV (reference sequence). V lost 3 bases, J lost 5 bases, and 10 bases lay in between. The CDR3 covers 13 residues. This chain's CDR3 is CASSFAGVTEAFF. In DNA form, the CDR3 reads TGTGCCAGCAGTTTCGCGGGGGTGACTGAAGCTTTCTTT.

The chain uses TRBV5-1 and TRBJ2-7; TRBD2 matches at 7 bases. Germline assignment: CDR1 SGHRS and CDR2 YFSETQ. This CDR3 is built from 14 residues. V lost 0 bases and J lost 4; bases outside the gene matches: 4. The CDR3, as DNA: TGCGCCAGCAGCTTGGCGGGAGGTTCTTACGAGCAGTACTTC. This codes for CASSLAGGSYEQYF.

The gene calls are TRBV7-2 and TRBJ1-4; a weak D match, TRBD1 (5 bases). Germline V gene data show CDR1 as SGHTA and CDR2 as FQGNSA. The CDR3 runs 14 residues. The V end was cut by 6 bases, the J end by 7 bases, with 15 bases between. CDR3 region: CASREGWGGEKLFF. DNA for the CDR3: TGTGCCAGCAGGGAGGGGTGGGGAGGTGAAAAACTGTTTTTT.